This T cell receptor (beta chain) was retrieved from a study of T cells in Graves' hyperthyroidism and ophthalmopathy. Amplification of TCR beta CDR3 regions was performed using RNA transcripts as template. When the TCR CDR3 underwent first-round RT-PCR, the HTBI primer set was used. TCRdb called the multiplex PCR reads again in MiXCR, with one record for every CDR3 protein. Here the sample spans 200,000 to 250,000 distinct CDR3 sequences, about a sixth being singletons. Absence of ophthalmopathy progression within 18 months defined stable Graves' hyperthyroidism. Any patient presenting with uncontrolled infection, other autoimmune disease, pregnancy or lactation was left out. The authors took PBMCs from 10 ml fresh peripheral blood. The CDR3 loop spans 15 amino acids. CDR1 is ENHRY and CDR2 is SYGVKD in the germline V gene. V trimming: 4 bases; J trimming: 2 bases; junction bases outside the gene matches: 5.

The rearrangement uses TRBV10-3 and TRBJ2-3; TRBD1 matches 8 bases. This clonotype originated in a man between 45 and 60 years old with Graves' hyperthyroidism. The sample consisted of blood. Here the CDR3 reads CAISAPGQDTDTQYF. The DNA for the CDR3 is TGTGCCATCAGTGCCCCGGGACAGGACACAGATACGCAGTATTTT.